This T cell receptor beta chain was profiled in a study of cytomegalovirus exposure and HLA in healthy donors. Points from the study as a whole: CMV antigen specificity of a few CMV-associated chains was confirmed in vitro. Cytomegalovirus-associated status was assigned to some 160 TCR beta chains. Analyzed later, most CMV-associated TCR beta chains appeared HLA-restricted.

Amplification used 60 Vbeta primers and 13 Jbeta primers. Sequencing was performed with immunoSEQ multiplex PCR; in TCRdb, only in-frame clones are kept and a portion is missing. In the table there are 150,000 to 180,000 clones, 70% to 80% of which are singletons. This CDR3 region has 15 residues. V shed 5 bases and J 4 bases; nucleotides not matched to a gene: 6. The germline CDR1 and CDR2 sequences are SGHRS and YFSETQ. Whereas donors were nominally healthy upon sampling, unrecorded immune exposures were probable. On this clone: Its antigen is undetermined.

The V gene is TRBV5-1, the J gene TRBJ2-6; TRBD1 matches at 7 bases. The sequencing input was PBMCs. The clonotype was recovered from a young man in good health and CMV-seropositive. This CDR3 reads CASSSRGRGANVLTF. The CDR3 region has the DNA TGCGCCAGCAGTTCAAGGGGGCGGGGGGCCAACGTCCTGACTTTC.